The clone carrying this TCR beta chain occurred many times. This CDR3 has 14 residues. Trimming left V 2 bases short and J 0 bases short, with 11 bases between. The germline V gene encodes CDR1 DFQATT and CDR2 SNEGSKA (reference sequence). The data were taken from a study of T-cell reconstitution after alpha-beta-depleted transplantation in children. Molecular barcoding with unique molecular identifiers was used for the TCRbeta library. Each CDR3 protein gets one entry after TCRdb re-called the PCR reads with MiXCR. The sample consists of about 400,000 distinct CDR3 sequences, roughly 22% of them appearing once.

The sample here was PBMCs from the stem cell graft donor, taken from the stem cell graft. The origin of this receptor is a human donor who donated a stem cell graft to a child with acute myeloid leukemia. V usage is TRBV20-1 and J usage is TRBJ2-7; D remains unclear. The CDR3 sequence: CSARPPRISYEQYF. In DNA form, the CDR3 reads TGCAGTGCTAGACCCCCGAGAATCTCCTACGAGCAGTACTTC.